In this sample, the clone carrying this T cell receptor beta chain turned up many times. What it binds is not known. Uncontrolled infection, other autoimmune disease, pregnancy or lactation disqualified patients from enrolment. The data belong to a study of T cells in Graves' hyperthyroidism and ophthalmopathy. Study conclusions and caveats: A 13 V-J model separated ophthalmopathy from stable hyperthyroidism. The model predicted ophthalmopathy a median roughly 6.3 months before onset.

Amplified TCR beta CDR3 regions came from RNA transcripts. HTBI primers drove first-round RT-PCR of the TCR CDR3. TCRdb processed the multiplex PCR reads anew with MiXCR; each CDR3 protein has one entry. The table shows 280,000 or so distinct CDR3 sequences, with around 15% occurring only once. Looked up from germline, CDR1 is MNHNS and CDR2 is SASEGT. The V end lost 5 bases, the J end lost 6 bases, and 16 bases lay between the germline ends. This CDR3 has 14 amino acids. What was sequenced was blood. The V gene is TRBV6-1, the J gene TRBJ1-2, with D possibly being TRBD1 (6 bases). The sequence was collected from a woman aged 45-65 years with Graves' hyperthyroidism that later progressed to Graves' ophthalmopathy. The CDR3 protein is CASSSAGEVDGYTF. The DNA for the CDR3 is TGTGCCAGCAGTTCGGCAGGGGAGGTGGATGGCTACACCTTC.